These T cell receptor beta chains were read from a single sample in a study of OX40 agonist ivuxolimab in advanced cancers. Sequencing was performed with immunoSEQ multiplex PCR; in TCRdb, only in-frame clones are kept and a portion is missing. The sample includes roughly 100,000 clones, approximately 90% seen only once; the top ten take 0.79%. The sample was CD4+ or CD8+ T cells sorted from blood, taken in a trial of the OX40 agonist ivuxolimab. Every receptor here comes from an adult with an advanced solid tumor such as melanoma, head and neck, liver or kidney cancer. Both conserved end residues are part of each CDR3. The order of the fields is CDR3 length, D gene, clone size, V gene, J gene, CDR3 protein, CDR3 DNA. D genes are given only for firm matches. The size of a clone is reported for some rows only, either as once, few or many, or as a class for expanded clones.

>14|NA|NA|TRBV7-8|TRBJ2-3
CASSLGSSTDTQYF
TGTGCCAGCAGCTTAGGTTCTAGCACAGATACGCAGTATTTT
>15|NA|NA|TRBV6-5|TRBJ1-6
CATSRYWDYNSPLHF
TGTGCCACCTCTCGATACTGGGATTATAATTCACCCCTCCACTTT
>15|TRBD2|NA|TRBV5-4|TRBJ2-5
CASSPGREPQRTQYF
TGTGCCAGCAGCCCAGGGCGGGAGCCTCAAAGGACCCAGTACTTC
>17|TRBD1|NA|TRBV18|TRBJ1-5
CASSPGQGAMRNQPQHF
TGTGCCAGCTCACCGGGACAGGGGGCGATGAGGAATCAGCCCCAGCATTTT
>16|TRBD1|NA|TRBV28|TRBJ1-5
CASSTRRTGRNQPQHF
TGTGCCAGCAGCACCAGACGGACAGGGAGGAATCAGCCCCAGCATTTT
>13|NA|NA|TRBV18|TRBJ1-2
CASSPSGLYGYTF
TGTGCCAGCTCACCATCGGGACTGTATGGCTACACCTTC
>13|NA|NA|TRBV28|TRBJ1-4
CATRDPNSEKLFF
TGTGCCACCAGGGATCCTAATAGTGAAAAACTGTTTTTT
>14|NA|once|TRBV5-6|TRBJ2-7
CASSYDRIASEQYF
TGTGCCAGCAGCTACGACAGAATAGCCTCCGAGCAGTACTTC
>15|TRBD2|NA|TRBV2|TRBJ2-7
CASRTTSGGTYEQYF
TGTGCCAGCAGGACTACTAGCGGGGGGACCTACGAGCAGTACTTC
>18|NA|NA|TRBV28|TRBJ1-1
CASSFNSLSRTMNTEAFF
TGTGCCAGCAGTTTTAATTCTCTTTCAAGGACTATGAACACTGAAGCTTTCTTT
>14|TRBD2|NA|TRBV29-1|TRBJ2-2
CSVVSGANTGELFF
TGCAGCGTTGTCAGCGGGGCCAACACCGGGGAGCTGTTTTTT
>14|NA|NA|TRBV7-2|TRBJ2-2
CASSSRVTPGELFF
TGTGCCAGCAGCAGCAGGGTCACCCCCGGGGAGCTGTTTTTT
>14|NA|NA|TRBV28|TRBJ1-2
CASSLDPLGYGYTF
TGTGCCAGCAGTTTAGACCCCTTGGGCTATGGCTACACCTTC
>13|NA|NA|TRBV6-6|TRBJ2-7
CASSYILSYEQYF
TGTGCCAGCAGTTACATACTATCCTACGAGCAGTACTTC
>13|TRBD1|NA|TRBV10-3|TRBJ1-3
CATHGQGTNTIYF
TGTGCCACCCACGGACAGGGGACAAACACCATATATTTT
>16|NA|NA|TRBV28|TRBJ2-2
CASSLGPTPNTGELFF
TGTGCCAGCAGTTTAGGCCCTACCCCGAACACCGGGGAGCTGTTTTTT
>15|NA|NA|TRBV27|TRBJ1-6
CASRREGRNNSPLHF
TGTGCCAGCAGGAGGGAGGGGCGAAATAATTCACCCCTCCACTTT
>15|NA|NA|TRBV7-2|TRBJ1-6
CASSLDRISNSPLHF
TGTGCCAGCAGCTTAGACAGAATCAGCAATTCACCCCTCCACTTT
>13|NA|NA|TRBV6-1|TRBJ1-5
CASSPRGGQPQHF
TGTGCCAGCAGCCCGAGGGGCGGTCAGCCCCAGCATTTT
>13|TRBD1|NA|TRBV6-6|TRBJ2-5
CASSRQGKETQYF
TGTGCCAGCAGCCGACAGGGGAAAGAGACCCAGTACTTC
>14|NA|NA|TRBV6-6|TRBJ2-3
CASIDTGGPDTQYF
TGTGCCAGCATCGATACCGGGGGGCCGGATACGCAGTATTTT
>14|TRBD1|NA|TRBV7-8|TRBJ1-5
CASSLTQGNQPQHF
TGTGCCAGCAGCCTCACACAGGGGAATCAGCCCCAGCATTTT
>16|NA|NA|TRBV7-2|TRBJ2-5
CASSLNTRGAGETQYF
TGTGCCAGCAGCTTAAATACCCGGGGGGCCGGGGAGACCCAGTACTTC
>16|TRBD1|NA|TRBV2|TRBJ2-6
CASTWDSSSGANVLTF
TGTGCCAGCACCTGGGACAGCAGCTCTGGGGCCAACGTCCTGACTTTC
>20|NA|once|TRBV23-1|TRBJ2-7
CASSQSERQISSPYIYEQYF
TGCGCCAGCAGTCAATCAGAAAGGCAGATCTCGTCGCCGTATATCTACGAGCAGTACTTC
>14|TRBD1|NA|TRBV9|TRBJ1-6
CASSVGDRATPLHF
TGTGCCAGCAGCGTAGGGGACAGGGCGACACCCCTCCACTTT
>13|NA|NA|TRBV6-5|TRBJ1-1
CASSYSGWPEAFF
TGTGCCAGCAGTTACTCAGGGTGGCCTGAAGCTTTCTTT
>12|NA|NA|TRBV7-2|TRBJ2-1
CASSYYYNEQFF
TGTGCCAGCAGCTATTATTACAATGAGCAGTTCTTC
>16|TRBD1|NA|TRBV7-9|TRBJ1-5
CASSSPDRAPNQPQHF
TGTGCCAGCAGCTCCCCGGACAGGGCCCCCAATCAGCCCCAGCATTTT
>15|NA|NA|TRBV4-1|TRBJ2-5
CASSPNALPQETQYF
TGCGCCAGCAGTCCCAATGCCCTCCCACAAGAGACCCAGTACTTC
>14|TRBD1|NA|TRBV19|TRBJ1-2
CASSRQGASVGYTF
TGTGCCAGTAGCAGACAGGGGGCCTCGGTCGGCTACACCTTC
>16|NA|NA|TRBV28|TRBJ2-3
CASPPSTGRNTDTQYF
TGTGCCAGCCCACCCTCGACAGGGAGGAACACAGATACGCAGTATTTT
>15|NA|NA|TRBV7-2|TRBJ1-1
CASSLREGPGTEAFF
TGTGCCAGCAGCTTAAGGGAGGGTCCCGGCACTGAAGCTTTCTTT
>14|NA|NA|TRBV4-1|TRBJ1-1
CASSQDGGEMKAFF
TGCGCCAGCAGCCAAGATGGGGGTGAGATGAAAGCTTTCTTT
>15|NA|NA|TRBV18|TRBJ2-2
CASSPLTGSTGELFF
TGTGCCAGCTCACCACTCACAGGGAGCACCGGGGAGCTGTTTTTT
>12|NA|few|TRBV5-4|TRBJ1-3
CASSIRGNTIYF
TGTGCCAGCAGCATAAGGGGGAACACCATATATTTT
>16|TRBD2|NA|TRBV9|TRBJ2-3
CASSPSPHGGGNTQYF
TGTGCCAGCAGCCCTAGTCCTCACGGGGGGGGAAATACGCAGTATTTT
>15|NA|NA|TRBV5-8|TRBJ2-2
CASSRRGTNTGELFF
TGTGCCAGCAGCAGGAGGGGGACGAACACCGGGGAGCTGTTTTTT
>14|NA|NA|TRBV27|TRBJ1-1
CASIANRMNTEAFF
TGTGCCAGCATAGCAAATCGGATGAACACTGAAGCTTTCTTT
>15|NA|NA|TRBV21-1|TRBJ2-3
CASSKGLEAPDTQYF
TGTGCCAGCAGCAAGGGCCTAGAAGCACCAGATACGCAGTATTTT
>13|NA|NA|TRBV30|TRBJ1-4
CAWTGTDNEKLFF
TGTGCCTGGACCGGGACGGACAATGAAAAACTGTTTTTT
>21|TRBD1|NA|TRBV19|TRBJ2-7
CASSKRTGDGGPTGRAYEQYF
TGTGCCAGTAGTAAACGGACAGGGGATGGGGGGCCCACGGGAAGGGCCTACGAGCAGTACTTC
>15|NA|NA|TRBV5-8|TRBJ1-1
CASSLRTSGNTEAFF
TGTGCCAGCAGCCTGAGGACGTCGGGGAACACTGAAGCTTTCTTT
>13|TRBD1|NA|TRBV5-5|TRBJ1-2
CASSLTGDYGYTF
TGTGCCAGCAGCCTGACAGGGGACTATGGCTACACCTTC
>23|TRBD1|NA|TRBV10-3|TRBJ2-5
CAISESLSQGAGPWSLGPRAQYF
TGTGCCATCAGTGAGTCCTTGAGCCAGGGGGCTGGTCCTTGGTCGTTAGGGCCGAGAGCCCAGTACTTC
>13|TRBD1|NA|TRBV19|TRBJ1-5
CASTMTGNQPQHF
TGTGCCAGTACGATGACAGGGAATCAGCCCCAGCATTTT
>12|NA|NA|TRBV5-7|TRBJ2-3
CASSLPPDTQYF
TGTGCCAGCAGCCTTCCTCCCGATACGCAGTATTTT
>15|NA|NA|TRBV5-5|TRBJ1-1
CASSLEGVKSTEAFF
TGTGCCAGCAGCTTGGAAGGGGTTAAGAGCACTGAAGCTTTCTTT
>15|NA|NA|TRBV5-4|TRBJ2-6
CASSLFGIYSAVLTF
TGTGCCAGCAGCTTGTTCGGTATCTACTCCGCCGTCCTGACTTTC
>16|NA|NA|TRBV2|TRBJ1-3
CASRSSGPSSGNTIYF
TGTGCCAGCAGGAGCTCGGGACCGAGCTCTGGAAACACCATATATTTT
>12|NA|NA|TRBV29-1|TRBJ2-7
CSARAGPYEQYF
TGCAGCGCGCGGGCAGGGCCCTACGAGCAGTACTTC
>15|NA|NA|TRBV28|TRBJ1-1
CASSPGGGVNTEAFF
TGTGCCAGCAGTCCCGGGGGGGGCGTAAACACTGAAGCTTTCTTT
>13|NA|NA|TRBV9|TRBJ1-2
CASSGGVGYGYTF
TGTGCCAGCAGCGGAGGAGTAGGGTATGGCTACACCTTC
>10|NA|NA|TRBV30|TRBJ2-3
CAWGRDTQYF
TGTGCCTGGGGCCGAGATACGCAGTATTTT
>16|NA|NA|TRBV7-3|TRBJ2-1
CASSPRGGGAYNEQFF
TGTGCCAGCAGCCCGAGGGGAGGGGGCGCCTACAATGAGCAGTTCTTC
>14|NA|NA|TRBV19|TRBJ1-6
CASSRGGGYSPLHF
TGTGCCAGTAGTCGGGGGGGTGGTTATTCACCCCTCCACTTT
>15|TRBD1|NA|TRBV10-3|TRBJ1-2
CAISEAGQDNYGYTF
TGTGCCATCAGTGAGGCGGGACAGGATAACTATGGCTACACCTTC
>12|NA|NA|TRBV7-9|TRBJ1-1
CASSLRGTEAFF
TGTGCCAGCAGCTTGCGAGGCACTGAAGCTTTCTTT
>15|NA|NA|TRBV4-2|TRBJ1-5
CASSQDGQGDQPQHF
TGTGCCAGCAGCCAAGACGGGCAGGGAGATCAGCCCCAGCATTTT
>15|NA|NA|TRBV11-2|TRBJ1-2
CASSQFPGQNYGYTF
TGTGCCAGCAGCCAATTTCCGGGACAAAACTATGGCTACACCTTC